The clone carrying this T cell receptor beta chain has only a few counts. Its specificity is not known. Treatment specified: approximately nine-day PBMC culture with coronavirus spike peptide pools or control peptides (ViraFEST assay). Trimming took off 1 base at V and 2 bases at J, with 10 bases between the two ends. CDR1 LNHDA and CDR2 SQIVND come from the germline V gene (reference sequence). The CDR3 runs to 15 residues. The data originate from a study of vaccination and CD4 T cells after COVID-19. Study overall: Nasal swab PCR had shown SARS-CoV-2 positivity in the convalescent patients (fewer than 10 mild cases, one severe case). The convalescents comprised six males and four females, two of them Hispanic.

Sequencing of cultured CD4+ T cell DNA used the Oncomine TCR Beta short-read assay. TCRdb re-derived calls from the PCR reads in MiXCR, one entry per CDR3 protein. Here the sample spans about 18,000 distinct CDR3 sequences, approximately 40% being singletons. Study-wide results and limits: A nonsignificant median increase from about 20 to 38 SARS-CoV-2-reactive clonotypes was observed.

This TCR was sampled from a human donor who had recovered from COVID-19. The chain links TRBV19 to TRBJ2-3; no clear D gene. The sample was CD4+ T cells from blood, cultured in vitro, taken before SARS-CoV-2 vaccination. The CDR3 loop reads CASSIGAEPTDTQYF. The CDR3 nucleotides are TGTGCCAGTAGTATAGGGGCTGAACCCACAGATACGCAGTATTTT.